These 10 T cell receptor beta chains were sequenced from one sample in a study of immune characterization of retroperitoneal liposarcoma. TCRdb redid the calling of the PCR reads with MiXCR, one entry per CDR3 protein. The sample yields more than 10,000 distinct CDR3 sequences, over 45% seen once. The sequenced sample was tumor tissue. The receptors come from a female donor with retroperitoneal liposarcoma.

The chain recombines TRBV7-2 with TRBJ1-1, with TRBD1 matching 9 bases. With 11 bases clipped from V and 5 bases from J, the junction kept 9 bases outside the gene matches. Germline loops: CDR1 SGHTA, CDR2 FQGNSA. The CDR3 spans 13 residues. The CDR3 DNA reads TGTGCCTCCCATCGACAGGGGGGTACTGAAGCTTTCTTT. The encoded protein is CASHRQGGTEAFF.

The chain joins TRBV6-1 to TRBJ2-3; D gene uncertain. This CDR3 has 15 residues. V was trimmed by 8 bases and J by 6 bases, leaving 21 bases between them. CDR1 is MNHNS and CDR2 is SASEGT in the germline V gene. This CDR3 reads CASPTTLGVGDTQYF. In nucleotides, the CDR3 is TGTGCCAGCCCGACCACGCTCGGAGTAGGGGATACGCAGTATTTT.

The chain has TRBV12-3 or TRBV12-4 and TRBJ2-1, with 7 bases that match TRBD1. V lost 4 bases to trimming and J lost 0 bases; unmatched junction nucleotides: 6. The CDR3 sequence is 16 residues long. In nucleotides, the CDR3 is TGTGCCAGCAGTTACCGACAGGGTGGCTCCTACAATGAGCAGTTCTTC. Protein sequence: CASSYRQGGSYNEQFF.

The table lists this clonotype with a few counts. CDR3 nucleotide sequence: TGTGCCAGCAGCTACATCCGGAAGCAGGGGGACGAGCAGTACTTC. This translates into CASSYIRKQGDEQYF. The genes are TRBV11-2 and TRBJ2-7; TRBD1 matches 7 bases. Trimming took 4 bases from V and 5 from J; bases not matched to a gene: 11. This CDR3 is built from 15 residues. In germline, CDR1 is SGHAT, CDR2 FQNNGV.

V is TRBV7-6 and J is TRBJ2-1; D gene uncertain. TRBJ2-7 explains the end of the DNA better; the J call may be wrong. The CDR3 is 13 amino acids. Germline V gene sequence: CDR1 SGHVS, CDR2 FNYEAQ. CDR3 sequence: CASSLVSYNEQYF. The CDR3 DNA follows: TGTGCCAGCAGCTTAGTTTCCTACAATGAGCAGTACTTC.

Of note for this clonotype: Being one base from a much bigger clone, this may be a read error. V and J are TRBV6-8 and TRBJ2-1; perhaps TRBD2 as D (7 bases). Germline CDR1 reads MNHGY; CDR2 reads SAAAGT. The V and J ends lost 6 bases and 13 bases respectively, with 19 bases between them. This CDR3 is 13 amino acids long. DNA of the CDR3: TGTGCCAGCAGCCCCCGAGGGGGGGAGACCCAGTTCTTC. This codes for CASSPRGGETQFF.

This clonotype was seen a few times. CDR3 DNA: TGTGCCAGCAGTTACCTCCCCTCGGGGAATGAGCAGTTCTTC. Amino acids: CASSYLPSGNEQFF. The gene calls are TRBV6-5 and TRBJ2-1; tentative D call: TRBD2 (5 bases). V was shortened by 2 bases and J by 7 bases, with 12 bases between the two germline ends. CDR1 and CDR2 from the germline V gene are MNHEY and SVGAGI. The CDR3 totals 14 residues.

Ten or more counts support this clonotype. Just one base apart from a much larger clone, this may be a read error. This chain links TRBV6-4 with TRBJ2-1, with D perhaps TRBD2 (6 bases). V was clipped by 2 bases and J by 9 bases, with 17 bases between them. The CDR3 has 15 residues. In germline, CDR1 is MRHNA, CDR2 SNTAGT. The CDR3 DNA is TGTGCCAGCAGTGACGGGGACTCTGAAGCGGCTGAGCAGTTCTTC. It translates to CASSDGDSEAAEQFF.

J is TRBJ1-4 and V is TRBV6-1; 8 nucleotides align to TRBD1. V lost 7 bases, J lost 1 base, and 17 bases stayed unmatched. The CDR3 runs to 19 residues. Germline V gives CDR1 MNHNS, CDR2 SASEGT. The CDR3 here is CASKAGQGALFVTNEKLFF. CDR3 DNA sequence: TGTGCCAGCAAGGCGGGTCAGGGGGCTCTTTTCGTAACTAATGAAAAACTGTTTTTT.

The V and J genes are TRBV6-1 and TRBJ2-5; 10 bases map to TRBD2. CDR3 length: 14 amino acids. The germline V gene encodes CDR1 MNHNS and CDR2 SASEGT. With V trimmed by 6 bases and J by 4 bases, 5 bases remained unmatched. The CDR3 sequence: CASRAGTSVETQYF. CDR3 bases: TGTGCCAGCAGGGCCGGGACTAGCGTAGAGACCCAGTACTTC.